These T cell receptor beta chains were read from a single sample in a study of T cell changes during pregnancy in multiple sclerosis. Produced via immunoSEQ multiplex PCR; TCRdb's table is partial and in-frame only. The sample has 28,000 or so clones, roughly 89% seen once. Sequenced material: CD4+ T cells from peripheral blood mononuclear cells, taken in the second trimester of pregnancy. These receptors were taken from a female donor with multiple sclerosis, enrolled in a pregnancy study. Each CDR3 is given with its conserved first and last residue. The order of the fields is CDR3 DNA, CDR3 protein, clone size, V gene, J gene, D gene, CDR3 length. The D gene is left open where the match is weak. Clone size is shown for a subset of rows, as once, few, many or a class of expanded clone.

TGTGCCAGCAGCTGGAGAGGTGGGGGGGGCTCCGTGGATACGCAGTATTTT,CASSWRGGGGSVDTQYF,NA,TRBV28,TRBJ2-3,NA,17
TGCGCCAGCAGCGAACAGGGGGCGACTGAAGCTTTCTTT,CASSEQGATEAFF,NA,TRBV4-1,TRBJ1-1,TRBD1,13
TGTGCCAGCAGCTTAGAACGGCGGACTAATGAAAAACTGTTTTTT,CASSLERRTNEKLFF,NA,TRBV7-9,TRBJ1-4,NA,15
TGTGCCAGCGGGTCTAGCGGGGGGGAAGATACGCAGTATTTT,CASGSSGGEDTQYF,NA,TRBV2,TRBJ2-3,TRBD2,14
TGTGCCATCAGTGGGACGGACAGGACTAACTATGGCTACACCTTC,CAISGTDRTNYGYTF,NA,TRBV10-3,TRBJ1-2,TRBD1,15
TGTGCCAGCAGCTTAACCGGGATCAATTCACCCCTCCACTTT,CASSLTGINSPLHF,NA,TRBV7-3,TRBJ1-6,NA,14
TGTGCCAGCAGCTTAGGGGGTAGCGGGGGGAGATTGAATGAGCAGTTCTTC,CASSLGGSGGRLNEQFF,NA,TRBV7-2,TRBJ2-1,TRBD2,17
TGCGCCAGCAGCCCAGGGGGCGATCAGCCCCAGCATTTT,CASSPGGDQPQHF,NA,TRBV5-1,TRBJ1-5,TRBD1,13
TGTGCCAGTAGTATCAGGGTTAATGATTCACCCCTCCACTTT,CASSIRVNDSPLHF,NA,TRBV19,TRBJ1-6,NA,14
TGTGCCTGGAAGGGCAGGGGGCTCACCGGGGAGCTGTTTTTT,CAWKGRGLTGELFF,once,TRBV30,TRBJ2-2,TRBD1,14
TGTGCCAGCAGCTTACCGGGACAGGGTTTTAGGGAGACCCAGTACTTC,CASSLPGQGFRETQYF,once,TRBV7-9,TRBJ2-5,TRBD1,16
TGCAGCGGGACAGTACAATGGAACACTGAAGCTTTCTTT,CSGTVQWNTEAFF,NA,TRBV29-1,TRBJ1-1,NA,13
TGTGCCACCAGCAGAGGGGTAGAGGCAAAAGCTTTCTTT,CATSRGVEAKAFF,NA,TRBV15,TRBJ1-1,NA,13
TGTGCCAGCAGCTCCCGGGCGGGCGAAGCTTTCTTT,CASSSRAGEAFF,NA,TRBV7-9,TRBJ1-1,NA,12
TGTGCCAGCACCACGTTTGATAGCTATGGCTACACCTTC,CASTTFDSYGYTF,NA,TRBV2,TRBJ1-2,NA,13
TGCGCCAGCAGCTTGGACAGGGATCAGCCCCAGCATTTT,CASSLDRDQPQHF,NA,TRBV5-1,TRBJ1-5,NA,13
TGTGCCAGCAGTAGGTCCGGGAGCGGGGAGCTGTTTTTT,CASSRSGSGELFF,NA,TRBV6-5,TRBJ2-2,NA,13
TGTGCCAGCAGCGAGGGACAGGCCTCGCATGGCTACACCTTC,CASSEGQASHGYTF,NA,TRBV6-5,TRBJ1-2,TRBD1,14
TGCGCCAGCAGCCAAGATGGGAGGACTTCGTTTAGGGAGCAGTTCTTC,CASSQDGRTSFREQFF,NA,TRBV4-3,TRBJ2-1,NA,16
TGTGCCAGCAGTTTTTACAGGGCTTCCTATAATTCACCCCTCCACTTT,CASSFYRASYNSPLHF,NA,TRBV6-5,TRBJ1-6,NA,16
TGCGCCAGCAGCCTGGACCTGAGGACTGAAGCTTTCTTT,CASSLDLRTEAFF,NA,TRBV5-1,TRBJ1-1,NA,13
TGCGCCAGCAGCTTGCAGGGGCTAGGGAATGAAAAACTGTTTTTT,CASSLQGLGNEKLFF,once,TRBV5-1,TRBJ1-4,NA,15
TGTGCCAGCTCACTACTGACAGGGGGCATTTCACCCCTCCACTTT,CASSLLTGGISPLHF,NA,TRBV18,TRBJ1-6,TRBD1,15
TGTGCCAGCAGCCCCCCAGGGGCACTCAACACTGAAGCTTTCTTT,CASSPPGALNTEAFF,NA,TRBV6-5,TRBJ1-1,NA,15
TGCGCCAGCAGCTATCAACAGGGGGCGGTGGAGACCCAGTACTTC,CASSYQQGAVETQYF,NA,TRBV5-1,TRBJ2-5,TRBD1,15
TGTGCCAGCAGCGTCCACAGGGAGCACACTGAAGCTTTCTTT,CASSVHREHTEAFF,NA,TRBV7-3,TRBJ1-1,NA,14
TGCAGCGTTGAAGGCACCCTCTCTACGAATGAAAAACTGTTTTTT,CSVEGTLSTNEKLFF,NA,TRBV29-1,TRBJ1-4,NA,15
TGTGCCAGCTCGTCCGTTCCGAACACTGAAGCTTTCTTT,CASSSVPNTEAFF,once,TRBV18,TRBJ1-1,NA,13
TGTGCTAGTGGTCGCATCTCTGACGGGGGGCTCCCCTACAATGAGCAGTTCTTC,CASGRISDGGLPYNEQFF,few,TRBV12-5,TRBJ2-1,NA,18